Below, 29 T cell receptor beta chains from the same sample are listed, as sequenced in a study of response to subunit inactivated influenza vaccine. TCRdb processed the RT-PCR reads anew with MiXCR; each CDR3 protein has one entry. The profile shows hundreds of thousands of distinct CDR3 sequences, about 8% of them singletons. The source was PBMCs from blood, collected around 25 months after vaccination. The receptor set was obtained from a man aged 45 to 70 who received an inactivated influenza vaccine.

This clonotype was detected many times. In DNA, the CDR3 is TGCGCCAGCAGCCCTGCAGGGGACCCATCCTACGAGCAGTACTTC. Translated: CASSPAGDPSYEQYF. The chain carries TRBV5-1 and TRBJ2-7; a weak D match, TRBD1 (6 bases). CDR1 SGHRS and CDR2 YFSETQ come from the germline V gene. CDR3 size: 15 residues. V lost 4 bases and J 1 base, leaving 15 bases between the germline ends.

The V call is TRBV12-3 or TRBV12-4, the J call TRBJ2-7; TRBD1 matches at 11 bases. CDR3 length equals 15 residues. Losses at the gene ends were 6 bases for V and 0 bases for J; bases not matched to a gene: 4. CDR3 bases: TGTGCCAGCAGCCGGACAGGGGGCCTCTCCTACGAGCAGTACTTC. Encoded protein: CASSRTGGLSYEQYF.

This clonotype was counted at least ten times. The J gene is TRBJ2-2, the V gene TRBV3-1; unclear D gene. Trimming took off 0 bases at V and 5 bases at J, with 1 base between the two ends. The CDR3 is made up of 12 amino acids. CDR1 and CDR2 (germline): LGHDT, YNNKEL (reference sequence). The DNA for the CDR3 is TGTGCCAGCAGCCAAGATACCGGGGAGCTGTTTTTT. Encoded protein: CASSQDTGELFF.

The chain joins TRBV24-1 to TRBJ2-3; the match to TRBD2 covers 9 bases. The junction had 10 bases not matched to a gene; V was cut back by 5 bases and J by 8 bases. Germline CDR1 is KGHDR and CDR2 is SFDVKD. The CDR3 consists of 15 residues. This CDR3 is CATSGPAGGVGTQYF. For the CDR3, the DNA is TGTGCCACCAGTGGGCCAGCGGGAGGAGTTGGTACGCAGTATTTT.

This clonotype has only a few counts. The genes are TRBV3-1 and TRBJ2-4, with TRBD2 matching over 8 bases. The CDR3 sequence is 15 residues long. Looked up from germline, CDR1 is LGHDT and CDR2 is YNNKEL (reference sequence). The ends lost 4 bases at V and 8 bases at J; junction bases unmatched: 10. CDR3 sequence reads: CASSRNLAGIDIQYF. The DNA for the CDR3 is TGTGCCAGCAGCCGAAATTTAGCGGGAATTGACATTCAGTACTTC.

The table lists this clonotype with many counts. The chain recombines TRBV4-1 with TRBJ1-3; perhaps TRBD1 as D (6 bases). This CDR3 region has 17 residues. Germline assignment: CDR1 MGHRA and CDR2 YSYEKL. Trimming removed 2 bases at V and 0 bases at J, with 14 bases between. CDR3 sequence: CASSQPPGGNSGNTIYF. The CDR3 DNA follows: TGCGCCAGCAGCCAACCGCCGGGGGGCAACTCTGGAAACACCATATATTTT.

In this sample, this clonotype turned up many times. The chain recombines TRBV6-2 or TRBV6-3 with TRBJ2-4; D tentatively reads TRBD1 or TRBD2 (5 bases each). The CDR3 runs to 18 residues. The V end was cut by 5 bases, the J end by 2 bases, with 22 bases between. Germline loops: CDR1 MNHEY, CDR2 SVGEGT. In DNA, the CDR3 is TGTGCCAGCAGTCTCCAGTTCCTCCGGGGCAGGCCCAAAAACATTCAGTACTTC. It is translated as CASSLQFLRGRPKNIQYF.

This clonotype was seen at least ten times. The chain couples TRBV11-2 to TRBJ2-5; TRBD1 agrees at 7 bases. From germline, CDR1 is SGHAT and CDR2 FQNNGV. With 2 bases clipped from V and 3 bases from J, the junction kept 3 bases outside the gene matches. This CDR3 is 14 amino acids long. The CDR3 sequence is CASSLRDSKETQYF. The CDR3, as DNA: TGTGCCAGCAGCTTACGGGACAGTAAAGAGACCCAGTACTTC.

In this sample, this clonotype turned up a few times. The rearrangement links TRBV29-1 to TRBJ2-3; 8 nucleotides match TRBD2. CDR1 and CDR2 from the germline V gene are SQVTM and ANQGSEA. The CDR3 is 15 amino acids. Losses at the gene ends were 4 bases for V and 1 base for J; bases not matched to a gene: 7. In DNA form, the CDR3 reads TGCAGCGTTGGGCGGGGGGCCTCCCGCACAGATACGCAGTATTTT. This translates into CSVGRGASRTDTQYF.

This rearrangement joins TRBV20-1 to TRBJ2-5; the D is unclear. The V gene lost 3 bases and the J gene lost 5 bases, with 13 bases spanning the gap. This CDR3 is built from 13 residues. Per the germline V gene, CDR1 is DFQATT and CDR2 is SNEGSKA (reference sequence). CDR3 region: CSASDPVSETQYF. The DNA of the CDR3 is TGCAGTGCTAGCGACCCAGTATCGGAGACCCAGTACTTC.

J is TRBJ2-3 and V is TRBV6-5, with TRBD2 as a possible D gene (5 bases). Germline CDR1 is MNHEY and CDR2 is SVGAGI. The CDR3 covers 14 residues. Trimming removed 4 bases at V and 6 bases at J, with 14 bases between. In nucleotides, the CDR3 is TGTGCCAGCAGTTTCCGGACTCCTAGGGATACGCAGTATTTT. It is translated as CASSFRTPRDTQYF.

CDR3 loop: CASSLGQGGVPPLHF. In DNA, the CDR3 is TGTGCCAGCAGCCTAGGACAGGGAGGCGTTCCACCCCTCCACTTT. The gene calls are TRBV12-3 or TRBV12-4 and TRBJ1-6, with 8 nucleotides matching TRBD1. The CDR3 loop spans 15 amino acids. The junction had 12 bases not matched to a gene; V was cut back by 6 bases and J by 11 bases.

This clonotype was seen only a few times. J is TRBJ2-5 and V is TRBV12-3 or TRBV12-4; 7 positions match TRBD1. V gave up 5 bases and J gave up 4 bases; unmatched junction bases: 10. This CDR3 contains 15 residues. The DNA for the CDR3 is TGTGCCAGCAGTCCATTACAGGGGAAGGGAGAGACCCAGTACTTC. This translates into CASSPLQGKGETQYF.

The V call is TRBV6-5, the J call TRBJ2-6, with D tentatively TRBD2 (6 bases). Germline V gene lookup returns CDR1 MNHEY and CDR2 SVGAGI. V dropped 3 bases and J dropped 2 bases, with 11 bases sitting between them. The CDR3 sequence is 16 residues long. In DNA form, the CDR3 reads TGTGCCAGCAGTTATTTCGGAGGGACTGGGGCCAACGTCCTGACTTTC. Translation gives CASSYFGGTGANVLTF.

This chain links TRBV4-2 with TRBJ2-5; TRBD2 matches 8 bases. The germline V gene has CDR1 LGHNA and CDR2 YNFKEQ. V was clipped by 1 base and J by 1 base; unmatched bases: 8. The CDR3 covers 17 residues. The CDR3 DNA reads as TGTGCCAGCAGCCAAGGGGGACTAGGAGGAGGCCAAGAGACCCAGTACTTC. Residues: CASSQGGLGGGQETQYF.

CDR3 sequence reads: CASSLVPLLRDSQFFEQYF. In nucleotides, the CDR3 is TGTGCCAGCAGCTTAGTCCCCCTACTCCGGGACTCACAGTTTTTTGAGCAGTACTTC. The chain uses TRBV11-2 and TRBJ2-7, with a tentative D call TRBD2 (6 bases). Germline CDR1 SGHAT, CDR2 FQNNGV. CDR3 length: 19 amino acids. With 1 base removed from V and 7 bases from J, the gap between germline ends came to 29 bases.

This clonotype was counted many times. The CDR3 DNA follows: TGTGCCAGCAGCGCCGCAGGGGGTGCACTTGAAAAACTGTTTTTT. Translating gives CASSAAGGALEKLFF. The chain combines TRBV7-2 with TRBJ1-4; 7 bases are a match to TRBD1. CDR3 size: 15 residues. The trim removed 5 bases at V and 7 bases at J, leaving 10 bases unmatched. The germline gives CDR1 SGHTA, CDR2 FQGNSA.

This sequence joins TRBV7-6 and TRBJ2-1, with 10 bases lining up with TRBD2. Germline CDR1 is SGHVS and CDR2 is FNYEAQ. The CDR3 extends over 14 amino acids. The V and J ends lost 8 bases and 6 bases, in that order; junction bases with no gene match: 7. The CDR3 protein is CASRRTSGPNEQFF. DNA of the CDR3: TGTGCCAGCCGAAGGACTAGCGGTCCCAATGAGCAGTTCTTC. The entire variable domain, with the rest obtained from reference TRBV7-6 and TRBJ2-1, is as follows: GAGVSQSPRYKVTKRGQDVALRCDPISGHVSLYWYRQALGQGPEFLTYFNYEAQQDKSGLPNDRFSAERPEGSISTLTIQRTEQRDSAMYRCASRRTSGPNEQFFGPGTRLTVL.

In its sample, this clonotype was seen many times. The chain employs TRBV29-1 and TRBJ1-1; TRBD1 might be the D (5 bases). Trimming took off 1 base at V and 1 base at J, with 7 bases between the two ends. Germline assignment: CDR1 SQVTM and CDR2 ANQGSEA. The CDR3 runs to 13 residues. The CDR3, as DNA: TGCAGCGTTGAAGTGACAGCGAACACTGAAGCTTTCTTT. Encoded protein: CSVEVTANTEAFF.

This chain uses TRBV24-1 with TRBJ1-1, with a weak D call TRBD1 (6 bases). CDR1 and CDR2 (germline): KGHDR, SFDVKD. Trimming took off 3 bases at V and 4 bases at J, with 11 bases between the two ends. The CDR3 totals 14 residues. The CDR3 DNA is TGTGCCACCAGTGATGGGGGGCTTGGCACTGAAGCTTTCTTT. Protein: CATSDGGLGTEAFF.

This clonotype has ten or more counts. J is TRBJ2-7 and V is TRBV12-3 or TRBV12-4, with D possibly matching TRBD1 (6 bases). CDR3 size: 13 residues. V lost 6 bases and J lost 5, with 14 bases in between. CDR3 DNA: TGTGCCAGCAGCCAAACCACAGGGAACGAGCAGTACTTC. Its protein product is CASSQTTGNEQYF.

The J gene is TRBJ1-5, the V gene TRBV12-3 or TRBV12-4; D gene unclear. The CDR3 length is 12 residues. Trimming took 6 bases from V and 10 from J, leaving 13 bases between them. CDR3 loop: CASRRGRHPQHF. The CDR3 DNA sequence: TGTGCCAGCAGACGGGGAAGGCATCCCCAGCATTTT.

This clonotype was seen more than once but under ten times. The V and J genes are TRBV4-1 and TRBJ2-4; D perhaps matches TRBD2 (6 bases). Germline loops: CDR1 MGHRA, CDR2 YSYEKL. The V end lost 0 bases, the J end lost 6 bases, and 12 bases lay between the germline ends. This CDR3 is built from 15 residues. CDR3 in amino acids: CASSQEGREANIQYF. The CDR3 DNA reads as TGCGCCAGCAGCCAAGAAGGAAGGGAGGCAAACATTCAGTACTTC.

The sample holds one count of this clonotype. A much larger clone lies a single base off, so this may be a read error. J is TRBJ2-7 and V is TRBV9; 10 bases are shared with TRBD2. The CDR3 is 14 residues long. CDR1 is SGDLS, CDR2 YYNGEE, per germline. CDR3 nucleotides: TGTGCCGGCAGCGTAGCGGGGGGTCAATACGAGCAGTACTTC. Residues: CAGSVAGGQYEQYF.

This clonotype was observed at least ten times. The chain is built from TRBV12-3 or TRBV12-4 and TRBJ2-3; D may be TRBD2 (5 bases). Deletions cut 5 bases from V and 2 bases from J, with 8 bases between. The CDR3 spans 13 residues. The CDR3 here is CASSGGITDTQYF. The CDR3 DNA follows: TGTGCCAGCAGTGGAGGTATCACAGATACGCAGTATTTT.

This clonotype has just a few counts. This chain connects TRBV10-3 to TRBJ2-3; D is perhaps TRBD2 (6 bases). The V and J ends lost 7 bases and 3 bases respectively, with 17 bases between them. This CDR3 is built from 15 residues. The V gene's germline CDR1 is ENHRY and CDR2 SYGVKD. The CDR3 here is CAITPGVRDTDTQYF. The CDR3 nucleotides read TGTGCCATCACCCCCGGGGTGCGGGATACAGATACGCAGTATTTT.

With regard to this clonotype: Just one base apart from a much larger clone, this may be a read error. The J gene is TRBJ2-1, the V gene TRBV10-3; D is undetermined. CDR3 length equals 16 residues. The germline CDR1 and CDR2 sequences are ENHRY and SYGVKD. The V gene lost 0 bases and the J gene lost 8 bases, with 17 bases spanning the gap. The CDR3 DNA follows: TGTGCCATCAGTGAGTCGGAGTGGGGTTCGTCCCATGAGCAGTTCTTC. As protein: CAISESEWGSSHEQFF.

V is TRBV6-6 and J is TRBJ1-1; D is ambiguous. V dropped 5 bases and J dropped 0 bases, with 4 bases sitting between them. Germline lookup yields CDR1 MNHNY and CDR2 SVGAGI (reference sequence). CDR3 length: 12 amino acids. CDR3 in amino acids: CASSHLNTEAFF. The CDR3 DNA follows: TGTGCCAGCAGTCACTTGAACACTGAAGCTTTCTTT.

In this sample, this clonotype turned up a few times. V usage is TRBV9 and J usage is TRBJ2-3; TRBD2 matches 12 bases. The germline CDR1 and CDR2 sequences are SGDLS and YYNGEE. The V segment lost 4 bases and the J segment 0 bases; nucleotides outside the gene matches: 3. The CDR3 extends over 16 amino acids. The CDR3 loop is CASSRLAGESTDTQYF. The DNA of the CDR3 is TGTGCCAGCAGCAGACTAGCGGGGGAGAGCACAGATACGCAGTATTTT.